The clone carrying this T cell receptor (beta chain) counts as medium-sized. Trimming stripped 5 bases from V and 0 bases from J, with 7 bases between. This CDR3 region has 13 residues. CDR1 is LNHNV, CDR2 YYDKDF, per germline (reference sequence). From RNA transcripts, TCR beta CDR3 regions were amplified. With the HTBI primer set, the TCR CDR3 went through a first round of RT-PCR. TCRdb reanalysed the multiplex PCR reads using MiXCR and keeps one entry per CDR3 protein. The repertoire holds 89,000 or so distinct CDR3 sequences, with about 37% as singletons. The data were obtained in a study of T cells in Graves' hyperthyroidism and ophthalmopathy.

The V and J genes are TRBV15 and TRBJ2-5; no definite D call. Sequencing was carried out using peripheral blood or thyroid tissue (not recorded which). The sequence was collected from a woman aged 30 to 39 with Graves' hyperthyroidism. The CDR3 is CATSGADQETQYF. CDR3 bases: TGTGCCACCAGCGGTGCAGACCAAGAGACCCAGTACTTC.